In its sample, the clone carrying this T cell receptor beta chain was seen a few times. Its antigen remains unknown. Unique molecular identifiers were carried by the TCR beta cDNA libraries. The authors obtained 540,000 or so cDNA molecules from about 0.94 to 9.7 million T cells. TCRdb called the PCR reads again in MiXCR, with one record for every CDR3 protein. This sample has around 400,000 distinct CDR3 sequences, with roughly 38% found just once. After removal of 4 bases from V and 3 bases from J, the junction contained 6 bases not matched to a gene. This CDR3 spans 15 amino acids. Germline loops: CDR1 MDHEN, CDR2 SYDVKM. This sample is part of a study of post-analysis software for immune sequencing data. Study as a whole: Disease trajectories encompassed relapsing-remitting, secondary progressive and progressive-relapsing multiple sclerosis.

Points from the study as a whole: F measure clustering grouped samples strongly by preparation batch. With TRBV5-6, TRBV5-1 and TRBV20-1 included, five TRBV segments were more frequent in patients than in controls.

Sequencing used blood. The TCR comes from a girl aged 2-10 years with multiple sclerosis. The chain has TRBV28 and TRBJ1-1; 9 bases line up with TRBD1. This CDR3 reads CASSYLQGADTEAFF. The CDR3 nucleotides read TGTGCCAGCAGTTACCTACAGGGGGCTGACACTGAAGCTTTCTTT.